These T cell receptor beta chains were read from a single sample in a study of cytomegalovirus exposure and HLA in healthy donors. Assay: immunoSEQ multiplex PCR; the TCRdb copy retains only in-frame clones and omits some. This repertoire includes 100,000 to 150,000 clones. The sequenced sample was PBMCs. These receptors came from a man aged 18 to 29 in good health and CMV-seronegative. Each CDR3 is given with its conserved first and last residue. Fields, in order: J gene, D gene, V gene, CDR3 protein, CDR3 DNA. The D gene is left open where the match is weak.

TRBJ2-3 | TRBD2 | TRBV5-1 | CASRNRGVIDTQYF | TGCGCCAGCAGGAATCGGGGGGTTATAGATACGCAGTATTTT
TRBJ2-3 | TRBD1 | TRBV29-1 | CSVEDWQGAGDTQYF | TGCAGCGTTGAAGATTGGCAGGGGGCTGGAGATACGCAGTATTTT
TRBJ2-1 | TRBD2 | TRBV4-1 | CASSQGREGRNEQFF | TGCGCCAGCAGCCAAGGGCGGGAGGGCCGCAATGAGCAGTTCTTC
TRBJ1-5 | TRBD1 | TRBV6-6 | CASSLGQGGQPQHF | TGTGCCAGCAGCCTCGGACAGGGCGGTCAGCCCCAGCATTTT
TRBJ2-5 | TRBD2 | TRBV7-9 | CASSPLRGGVGETQYF | TGTGCCAGCAGCCCCCTGCGCGGGGGTGTGGGAGAGACCCAGTACTTC
TRBJ2-5 | . | TRBV4-3 | CASSRELGVQETQYF | TGCGCCAGCAGCCGGGAGCTGGGAGTCCAAGAGACCCAGTACTTC
TRBJ1-5 | TRBD1 | TRBV7-6 | CASSLGGQGVSNQPQHF | TGTGCCAGCAGCTTAGGGGGACAGGGGGTGAGCAATCAGCCCCAGCATTTT
TRBJ2-7 | . | TRBV2 | CARAPRAMDEQYF | TGTGCCAGGGCCCCCAGGGCGATGGACGAGCAGTACTTC
TRBJ2-1 | TRBD2 | TRBV7-8 | CASSLRLAGAYNEQFF | TGTGCCAGCAGTTTAAGACTAGCGGGAGCTTACAATGAGCAGTTCTTC
TRBJ1-3 | TRBD1 | TRBV19 | CASSSFPGGSGNTIYF | TGTGCCAGTAGTTCCTTTCCAGGGGGCTCTGGAAACACCATATATTTT
TRBJ1-1 | . | TRBV7-2 | CASSSPGKMNTEAFF | TGTGCCAGCAGCAGTCCCGGGAAAATGAACACTGAAGCTTTCTTT
TRBJ2-3 | TRBD1 | TRBV5-1 | CASSLNSGQGNTQYF | TGCGCCAGCAGCTTGAATAGCGGACAGGGAAATACGCAGTATTTT
TRBJ1-1 | . | TRBV6-1 | CASSGGPGMNTEAFF | TGTGCCAGCAGCGGGGGGCCGGGGATGAACACTGAAGCTTTCTTT
TRBJ2-2 | . | TRBV2 | CASIFSAGELFF | TGTGCCAGCATATTTAGTGCCGGGGAGCTGTTTTTT
TRBJ1-4 | . | TRBV28 | CASRVEEYEKLFF | TGTGCCAGCAGAGTGGAGGAATATGAAAAACTGTTTTTT
TRBJ2-3 | TRBD2 | TRBV11-3 | CASSREGTDTQYF | TGTGCCAGCAGCAGGGAGGGGACAGATACGCAGTATTTT
TRBJ1-2 | . | TRBV28 | CASSSGGWGGAMSLHYGYTF | TGTGCCAGCAGTTCCGGGGGATGGGGGGGCGCGATGTCCCTACATTATGGCTACACCTTC
TRBJ2-3 | . | TRBV11-3 | CASSLLRGGTDTQYF | TGTGCCAGCAGCTTATTGCGGGGAGGCACAGATACGCAGTATTTT
TRBJ1-6 | . | TRBV5-8 | CASAGESSYNSPLHF | TGTGCCAGCGCGGGCGAGAGCTCCTATAATTCACCCCTCCACTTT
TRBJ1-1 | TRBD1 | TRBV27 | CASRTGGTEAFF | TGTGCCAGCAGGACAGGGGGAACTGAAGCTTTCTTT
TRBJ2-3 | TRBD2 | TRBV5-4 | CASSPPFREGGTDTQYF | TGTGCCAGCAGCCCACCGTTCCGGGAGGGGGGTACAGATACGCAGTATTTT
TRBJ2-2 | TRBD1 | TRBV27 | CASSFFGTGVTGELFF | TGTGCCAGCAGTTTTTTCGGGACAGGGGTGACGGGGGAGCTGTTTTTT
TRBJ2-2 | TRBD1 | TRBV19 | CASSITGGNTGELFF | TGTGCCAGTAGTATAACAGGGGGGAACACCGGGGAGCTGTTTTTT
TRBJ2-3 | TRBD2 | TRBV5-4 | CASSLISGGSDTQYF | TGTGCCAGCAGCTTGATTAGCGGGGGCTCAGATACGCAGTATTTT
TRBJ2-7 | TRBD2 | TRBV7-2 | CASSLAEELAHSYEQYF | TGTGCCAGCAGCTTAGCGGAGGAACTAGCGCACTCCTACGAGCAGTACTTC
TRBJ2-1 | . | TRBV4-1 | CASSHPPRGNEQFF | TGCGCCAGCAGCCATCCTCCCAGGGGCAATGAGCAGTTCTTC
TRBJ2-7 | . | TRBV21-1 | CASSKALTGYDICEQYF | TGTGCCAGCAGCAAAGCGCTGACAGGGTATGATATTTGCGAGCAGTACTTC
TRBJ1-1 | . | TRBV7-2 | CASRVEGQGFGWTEAFF | TGTGCCAGCAGAGTCGAGGGGCAGGGGTTCGGGTGGACTGAAGCTTTCTTT
TRBJ1-6 | . | TRBV7-9 | CASSLVTVNSPLHF | TGTGCCAGCAGCTTAGTGACAGTAAATTCACCCCTCCACTTT
TRBJ2-6 | . | TRBV7-7 | CASSQNSGANVLTF | TGTGCTAGCAGCCAGAACTCTGGGGCCAACGTCCTGACTTTC
TRBJ2-3 | TRBD2 | TRBV27 | CASSARTSGGREDTQYF | TGTGCCAGCAGTGCCCGGACTAGCGGGGGGAGAGAAGATACGCAGTATTTT
TRBJ2-7 | . | TRBV28 | CASHAGQGSREQYF | TGTGCCAGCCATGCCGGGCAGGGGAGCAGGGAGCAGTACTTC
TRBJ2-2 | TRBD1 | TRBV5-4 | CASSEKDRGFPGELFF | TGTGCCAGCAGCGAGAAAGACAGGGGATTTCCCGGGGAGCTGTTTTTT
TRBJ2-5 | . | TRBV11-3 | CASSSRSVVVKETQYF | TGTGCCAGCAGCTCTAGGAGCGTGGTGGTGAAAGAGACCCAGTACTTC
TRBJ2-4 | TRBD1 | TRBV7-3 | CASSLGGQGRNIQYF | TGTGCCAGCAGCTTAGGGGGACAGGGAAGGAACATTCAGTACTTC
TRBJ2-1 | TRBD2 | TRBV27 | CASSLSGAHNEQFF | TGTGCCAGCAGTTTAAGCGGGGCTCACAATGAGCAGTTCTTC
TRBJ2-3 | . | TRBV28 | CASSLIDALTPDTQYF | TGTGCCAGCAGTTTAATAGATGCTCTTACCCCAGATACGCAGTATTTT
TRBJ2-7 | . | TRBV28 | CASSSTGPQPTF | TGTGCCAGCAGTTCTACAGGGCCTCAGCCCACCTTC
TRBJ2-2 | TRBD2 | TRBV19 | CATKIAGGTGELFF | TGTGCCACCAAAATAGCGGGGGGCACCGGGGAGCTGTTTTTT
TRBJ2-1 | . | TRBV19 | CASRREPSSYNEQFF | TGTGCCAGTAGGCGTGAACCGAGTTCTTACAATGAGCAGTTCTTC
TRBJ2-7 | . | TRBV10-3 | CAISEQGVTISYEQYF | TGTGCCATCAGTGAACAGGGAGTAACGATCTCCTACGAGCAGTACTTC
TRBJ2-7 | . | TRBV28 | CASSLGGDEQYF | TGTGCCAGCAGTTTAGGAGGGGACGAGCAGTACTTC
TRBJ2-3 | TRBD2 | TRBV6-5 | CASSSGAGGPDTQYF | TGTGCCAGCAGCAGTGGAGCGGGGGGGCCAGATACGCAGTATTTT
TRBJ2-7 | . | TRBV11-1 | CASSFGRGGYEQYF | TGTGCCAGCAGCTTCGGGCGAGGCGGGTACGAGCAGTACTTC
TRBJ2-4 | . | TRBV28 | CASSLVQGGSIKYF | TGTGCCAGCAGTTTAGTCCAGGGTGGTTCGATTAAGTACTTC
TRBJ2-1 | TRBD1 | TRBV5-1 | CASSLAPGQGRNEQFF | TGCGCCAGCAGCCTGGCCCCCGGACAGGGGAGGAATGAGCAGTTCTTC